Following are 18 T cell receptor beta chains from one sample sequenced in a study of beta chain features in type 1 diabetes. Expressed TCRB transcripts were sequenced because the isolated RNA had all been reverse transcribed beforehand. Only in-frame clones appear in the TCRdb table, and some are missing; sequencing was by immunoSEQ multiplex PCR. The sample carries 250,000 to 350,000 clones, 12% to 15% recorded once. The sample consisted of central memory CD4+ T cells from blood. These receptors all stem from a man younger than 40 in good health.

There are a few counts of this clone. This chain links TRBV11-2 with TRBJ2-2; D perhaps matches TRBD1 (7 bases). The germline V gene encodes CDR1 SGHAT and CDR2 FQNNGV. The CDR3 length is 16 residues. V was clipped by 2 bases and J by 4 bases, with 14 bases between them. The CDR3 DNA reads TGTGCCAGCAGCTTATGGGCGGGACAGTCCACCGGGGAGCTGTTTTTT. It translates to CASSLWAGQSTGELFF.

The chain joins TRBV2 to TRBJ1-1, with 8 bases fitting TRBD1. Germline V lookup: CDR1 SNHLY, CDR2 FYNNEI. Germline trimming cut 6 bases from V and 7 bases from J; bases unmatched to any gene: 10. This CDR3 is 14 amino acids long. The CDR3 sequence: CASSRTGFGGEAFF. Written as DNA, the CDR3 is TGTGCCAGCAGCCGGACAGGGTTCGGCGGTGAAGCTTTCTTT.

CDR3 DNA sequence: TGTGCCAGCAGATCCGGGACGCTCCCATCACCCCTCCACTTT. Translation: CASRSGTLPSPLHF. The rearrangement links TRBV27 to TRBJ1-6, with a tentative D call TRBD1 (5 bases). CDR3 length: 14 amino acids. The germline CDR1 and CDR2 sequences are MNHEY and SMNVEV (reference sequence). The V and J ends lost 6 bases and 10 bases respectively, with 16 bases between them.

The sample holds many counts of this clone. The chain couples TRBV10-3 to TRBJ2-5; possible D gene TRBD1, 5 bases. Looked up from germline, CDR1 is ENHRY and CDR2 is SYGVKD. CDR3 size: 13 residues. With 4 bases removed from V and 3 bases from J, the gap between germline ends came to 9 bases. The CDR3 protein is CAISGGREETQYF. The CDR3 nucleotides read TGTGCCATCAGTGGCGGCAGGGAAGAGACCCAGTACTTC.

The chain combines TRBV10-3 with TRBJ1-4; tentative D call: TRBD1 (5 bases). In germline, CDR1 is ENHRY, CDR2 SYGVKD. V lost 10 bases, J lost 5 bases, and 11 bases lay in between. The CDR3 extends over 12 amino acids. The CDR3 is CATSGRNEKLFF. The CDR3 DNA reads as TGTGCCACCTCGGGGCGCAATGAAAAACTGTTTTTT.

This clone has just a few counts. Other nucleotide sequences from this sample produce the same CDR3. The chain is built from TRBV5-4 and TRBJ2-3, with 13 bases aligning to TRBD2. V lost 4 bases, J lost 4 bases, and 6 bases stayed unmatched. Germline-derived CDR1 and CDR2 are SGHNT and YYREEE (reference sequence). The CDR3 is 16 amino acids. The CDR3 spells CASSPRLAGGPDTQYF. Here the CDR3 DNA reads TGTGCCAGCAGCCCGAGACTAGCGGGGGGCCCAGATACGCAGTATTTT.

This clone turned up a few times. This CDR3 is also generated by other DNA sequences in the sample. The J gene is TRBJ1-2, the V gene TRBV7-2; the D is unclear. Germline lookup yields CDR1 SGHTA and CDR2 FQGNSA. The V end was cut by 1 base, the J end by 2 bases, with 5 bases between. The CDR3 spans 13 residues. For the CDR3, the DNA is TGTGCCAGCAGCTTAGGGAGGAACTATGGCTACACCTTC. It specifies CASSLGRNYGYTF.

The CDR3 nucleotides read TGTGCCATCAGCATCTCCAGGACAGGACCGACTGAAGCTTTCTTT. Residues: CAISISRTGPTEAFF. The chain employs TRBV10-3 and TRBJ1-1, with 7 positions matching TRBD1. Germline loops: CDR1 ENHRY, CDR2 SYGVKD. This CDR3 region has 15 residues. V was clipped by 6 bases and J by 5 bases; unmatched bases: 12.

This sequence joins TRBV19 and TRBJ2-1, with D tentatively TRBD2 (7 bases). V lost 4 bases and J lost 6, with 22 bases in between. Germline lookup yields CDR1 LNHDA and CDR2 SQIVND (reference sequence). The CDR3 has 17 residues. The CDR3 loop is CASSRMGGALNSNEQFF. The CDR3 DNA reads TGTGCCAGTAGTAGGATGGGGGGGGCCCTAAACTCCAATGAGCAGTTCTTC.

A few counts support this clone. This chain links TRBV19 with TRBJ2-2; D is unclear. Trimming took 2 bases from V and 1 from J, leaving 11 bases between them. The CDR3 sequence is 16 residues long. Germline-derived CDR1 and CDR2 are LNHDA and SQIVND (reference sequence). The CDR3 region is CASSIRLKRNTGELFF. CDR3 in DNA: TGTGCCAGTAGTATACGCCTAAAACGGAACACCGGGGAGCTGTTTTTT.

As to this clone: A junction boundary mismatches the germline segment, possibly from a read error. The V gene is TRBV4-1, the J gene TRBJ2-1; tentatively, D is TRBD1 or TRBD2 (5 bases each). The CDR3 consists of 14 residues. CDR1 and CDR2 from the germline V gene are MGHRA and YSYEKL. The CDR3 nucleotides are TGTGCCAGCAGCCGAGGGGAGCAGGTCAATGAGCAGTTCTTC. Amino acid sequence: CASSRGEQVNEQFF.

The chain is built from TRBV14 and TRBJ2-7; possibly TRBD2 for D (5 bases). Germline values: CDR1 SGHDN, CDR2 FVKESK. Trimming pared 4 bases from V and 6 bases from J, leaving 16 bases between. This CDR3 has 14 residues. The CDR3 sequence is CASSRYEGWGEQYF. CDR3 nucleotide sequence: TGTGCCAGCAGCCGATATGAGGGCTGGGGCGAGCAGTACTTC.

This chain connects TRBV19 to TRBJ2-1; D not resolved. V lost 3 bases, J lost 4 bases, and 10 bases lay in between. From germline, CDR1 is LNHDA and CDR2 SQIVND (reference sequence). The CDR3 is 14 residues long. The CDR3 DNA sequence: TGTGCCAGTAGTATTTTCGGTATTTACAATGAGCAGTTCTTC. This translates into CASSIFGIYNEQFF.

This clone was picked up many times. This chain joins TRBV28 and TRBJ2-7; 10 bases agree with TRBD1. Germline lookup yields CDR1 MDHEN and CDR2 SYDVKM. Unmatched junction bases numbered 3, after V lost 4 bases and J lost 6 bases. This CDR3 is built from 13 residues. CDR3 in DNA: TGTGCCAGCAGTTCCCGGGACAGGGGCGAGCAGTACGTC. It is translated as CASSSRDRGEQYV.

The genes are TRBV9 and TRBJ2-1, with TRBD2 matching 7 bases. This CDR3 is 15 amino acids long. V shed 0 bases and J 7 bases; nucleotides not matched to a gene: 7. The germline V gene has CDR1 SGDLS and CDR2 YYNGEE. CDR3 sequence: CASSVGQRDMNEQFF. CDR3 nucleotides: TGTGCCAGCAGCGTAGGGCAGCGGGATATGAATGAGCAGTTCTTC.

This clone turned up a few times. V gene TRBV4-1 combines with J gene TRBJ1-4; unclear D gene. Germline CDR1 MGHRA, CDR2 YSYEKL. The CDR3 sequence is 18 residues long. V was pared by 0 bases and J by 0 bases, with 14 bases between. The CDR3 here is CASSQDRPGFSTNEKLFF. In nucleotides, the CDR3 is TGCGCCAGCAGCCAAGATCGTCCGGGCTTCTCAACTAATGAAAAACTGTTTTTT.

In this sample, this clone turned up a few times. The gene calls are TRBV11-2 and TRBJ2-1; TRBD2 matches at 11 bases. The CDR3 has 15 residues. V lost 8 bases to trimming and J lost 7 bases; unmatched junction nucleotides: 10. Germline CDR1 is SGHAT and CDR2 is FQNNGV. CDR3 bases: TGTGCCAGCCTCCTTGTTAGCGGGGGGGCTAATGAGCAGTTCTTC. Translated, it gives CASLLVSGGANEQFF.

Only a few counts were recorded for this clone. Mismatch with germline at one junction end may stem from a read error. V and J are TRBV5-4 and TRBJ2-3, with 12 bases aligning to TRBD2. The CDR3 spans 16 residues. Germline assignment: CDR1 SGHNT and CDR2 YYREEE (reference sequence). In nucleotides, the CDR3 is TGCGCCAGCAGCCAACTAGCGGGGGGAATCACAGATACGCAGTATTTT. This gives the protein CASSQLAGGITDTQYF.